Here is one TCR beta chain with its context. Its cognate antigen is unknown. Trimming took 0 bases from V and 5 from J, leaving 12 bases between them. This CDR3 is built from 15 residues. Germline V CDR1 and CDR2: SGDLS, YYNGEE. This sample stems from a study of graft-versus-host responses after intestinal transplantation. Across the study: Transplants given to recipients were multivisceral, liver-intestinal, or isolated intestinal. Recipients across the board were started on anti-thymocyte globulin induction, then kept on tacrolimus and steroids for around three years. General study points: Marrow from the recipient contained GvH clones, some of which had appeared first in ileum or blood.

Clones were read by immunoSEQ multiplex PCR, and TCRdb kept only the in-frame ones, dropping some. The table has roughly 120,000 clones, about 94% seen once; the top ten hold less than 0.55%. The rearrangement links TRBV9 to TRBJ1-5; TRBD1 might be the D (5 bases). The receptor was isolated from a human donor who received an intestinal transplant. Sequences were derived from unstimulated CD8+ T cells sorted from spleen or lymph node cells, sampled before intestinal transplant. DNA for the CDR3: TGTGCCAGCAGCGTAGGCTCGGGGGAGGATCAGCCCCAGCATTTT. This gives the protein CASSVGSGEDQPQHF.